Reported below is one T cell receptor beta chain. J gave up 2 bases and V 3 bases, and 5 bases lay outside the gene matches. The CDR3 has 15 amino acids. Looked up from germline, CDR1 is SGDLS and CDR2 is YYNGEE. The sample belongs to a study of blood T cell repertoires in COVID-19. Libraries were prepared by immunoSEQ multiplex PCR; TCRdb keeps only in-frame clonotypes and omits some of them. Of 98,000 or so clones in the sample, roughly 90% are singletons; the top ten hold approximately 6%. Sequenced: peripheral blood. The chain carries TRBV9 and TRBJ2-1, with 7 bases lining up with TRBD2. This clonotype was sampled from a human donor in a cohort sampled during active COVID-19. The CDR3 loop reads CASSGGTIAYNEQFF. CDR3 DNA sequence: TGTGCCAGCAGCGGCGGGACTATAGCCTACAATGAGCAGTTCTTC.